This TCR beta chain is drawn from a study of T cell changes during pregnancy in multiple sclerosis (dated by TCRdb to between 2017 and 2020). Concerning the study at large: In women with multiple sclerosis, the researchers looked at how the T cell repertoire shifted as pregnancy progressed.

Comments on this clone: The antigen it binds to is not known. One base away there is no much larger clone; base qualities are not given.

Taken from cysteine to phenylalanine, the CDR3 has 15 residues. Only the CDR3 DNA stays, 45 bases, in frame from base 1. V is clipped by 6 bases and J by 5 bases, and the sequence between their germline boundaries is 20 bases long. Per the germline V gene, SGDLS is the CDR1 and YYNGEE is the CDR2. Preparation of the library involved the immunoSEQ multiplex PCR assay. The clones in this table, taken by TCRdb from immuneACCESS, are in-frame only. Not every clone is retained; where verified, under half of the shortfall comes from an unresolved V gene, and the cause of the rest is unknown. The sample table records about 110,000 clones; roughly 90% of these occur just once. Approximately 1.5% of the sample lies in the top ten.

The receptor chain draws on TRBV9 and TRBJ2-5; no D gene can be assigned with confidence. This material consisted of peripheral blood, taken after pregnancy. This clonotype was obtained from a female donor with multiple sclerosis, enrolled in a pregnancy study. For the CDR3, the sequence is CASTLKDTFRETQYF. The nucleotides are TGTGCCAGCACCTTAAAAGACACTTTTAGGGAGACCCAGTACTTC.